The 27 T cell receptor beta chains below come from one sample, sequenced in a study of T-cell memory formation after mild COVID-19. One entry per CDR3 protein, called by TCRdb with MiXCR from the 5' RACE reads. The sample lists about 250,000 distinct CDR3 sequences; approximately 15% were seen once. Sequenced input: PBMCs or a T cell subset sorted from them (not recorded which). The source of these receptors is an adult woman who had mild COVID-19 (a few samples of this study predate the infection). Cell type and time point are not known.

In its sample, this clonotype was seen a few times. The J gene is TRBJ1-5, the V gene TRBV4-1, with a weak D call TRBD1 (5 bases). Trimming took off 0 bases at V and 4 bases at J, with 10 bases between the two ends. This CDR3 comprises 15 residues. Germline V gene lookup returns CDR1 MGHRA and CDR2 YSYEKL. DNA of the CDR3: TGCGCCAGCAGCCAAGAAAGGGGTCCGAATCAGCCCCAGCATTTT. Translation gives CASSQERGPNQPQHF.

This clonotype was detected a few times. This rearrangement joins TRBV4-3 to TRBJ2-6, with a weak D call TRBD1 (6 bases). The V end lost 1 base, the J end lost 0 bases, and 13 bases lay between the germline ends. This CDR3 comprises 18 residues. CDR1 and CDR2 (germline): LGHNA, YSLEER. CDR3 region: CASSQVITGSSGANVLTF. The CDR3 DNA follows: TGCGCCAGCAGCCAAGTTATCACAGGGAGCTCTGGGGCCAACGTCCTGACTTTC.

This chain joins TRBV29-1 and TRBJ2-7; 13 bases align to TRBD2. V gave up 7 bases and J gave up 3 bases; unmatched junction bases: 3. CDR1 is SQVTM and CDR2 is ANQGSEA in the germline V gene. The CDR3 spans 13 residues. The DNA for the CDR3 is TGCAGCGGCGGACTAGCGGGGGACTACGAGCAGTACTTC. It translates to CSGGLAGDYEQYF.

This clonotype has only a few counts. V usage is TRBV30 and J usage is TRBJ1-1; the match to TRBD1 covers 8 bases. J lost 5 bases, V lost 7 bases, and 6 bases had no gene match. The CDR3 length is 12 residues. Germline V gene lookup returns CDR1 GTSNPN and CDR2 SVGIG (reference sequence). The CDR3 nucleotides are TGTGCCTTGGACAGGGAAGGGACTGAAGCTTTCTTT. Translation gives CALDREGTEAFF.

This clonotype has just a few counts. This chain joins TRBV3-1 and TRBJ1-2; D is undetermined. CDR1 and CDR2 from the germline V gene are LGHDT and YNNKEL (reference sequence). There are 16 residues in the CDR3. V was trimmed by 1 base and J by 4 bases, leaving 16 bases between them. CDR3 amino acids: CASSQADGPAFYGYTF. CDR3 coding DNA: TGTGCCAGCAGCCAAGCCGACGGACCGGCGTTCTATGGCTACACCTTC.

In its sample, this clonotype was seen many times. The rearrangement joins TRBV7-8 to TRBJ2-1, with 7 positions matching TRBD1. The CDR3 has 15 residues. J was trimmed by 6 bases and V by 5 bases; bases with no gene match: 10. Germline V gene data show CDR1 as SGHVS and CDR2 as FQNEAQ. This CDR3 reads CASSTQTGFGNEQFF. Here the CDR3 DNA reads TGTGCCAGCAGCACTCAGACAGGGTTTGGCAATGAGCAGTTCTTC.

In this sample, this clonotype turned up many times. The chain employs TRBV3-1 and TRBJ2-3; D may be TRBD1 (6 bases). There are 14 residues in the CDR3. Germline assignment: CDR1 LGHDT and CDR2 YNNKEL (reference sequence). Trimming took off 4 bases at V and 5 bases at J, with 13 bases between the two ends. This CDR3 reads CASSRGPREDTQYF. CDR3 sequence (DNA): TGTGCCAGCAGCCGGGGGCCCCGGGAAGATACGCAGTATTTT.

V usage is TRBV3-1 and J usage is TRBJ2-1; D is unresolved. V lost 0 bases to trimming and J lost 9 bases, with 9 bases between them. There are 13 residues in the CDR3. Germline lookup yields CDR1 LGHDT and CDR2 YNNKEL (reference sequence). The CDR3 reads CASSQEPGSEQFF. CDR3 in DNA: TGTGCCAGCAGCCAAGAGCCCGGTAGTGAGCAGTTCTTC.

There are a few counts of this clonotype. The rearrangement links TRBV29-1 to TRBJ2-5, with 7 bases aligning to TRBD2. The CDR3 extends over 13 amino acids. Looked up from germline, CDR1 is SQVTM and CDR2 is ANQGSEA. V was clipped by 6 bases and J by 5 bases; unmatched bases: 9. The CDR3 nucleotides are TGCAGCGTCAGGTGGGGACTAACGGAGACCCAGTACTTC. Encoded protein: CSVRWGLTETQYF.

The chain recombines TRBV12-3 or TRBV12-4 with TRBJ1-2, with TRBD1 identical over 10 bases. The trim removed 6 bases at V and 6 bases at J, leaving 7 bases unmatched. The CDR3 runs to 14 residues. CDR3 coding DNA: TGTGCCAGCAGCCCGGACAGGGGGTTAAATGGCTACACCTTC. Translation: CASSPDRGLNGYTF.

This chain connects TRBV19 to TRBJ2-3; D ambiguous. The CDR3 contains 16 residues. Looked up from germline, CDR1 is LNHDA and CDR2 is SQIVND (reference sequence). V lost 5 bases, J lost 2 bases, and 17 bases lay in between. In DNA, the CDR3 is TGTGCCAGTAGTCTCCGGTCATTTCCAAACACAGATACGCAGTATTTT. This gives the protein CASSLRSFPNTDTQYF.

This clonotype was observed a handful of times. The CDR3 reads CASSKEPGKNFNQPQHF. In nucleotides, the CDR3 is TGTGCCAGCAGCAAAGAACCGGGAAAAAATTTTAATCAGCCCCAGCATTTT. The chain combines TRBV7-2 with TRBJ1-5; the D is unclear. Trimming removed 5 bases at V and 4 bases at J, with 21 bases between. Looked up from germline, CDR1 is SGHTA and CDR2 is FQGNSA. The CDR3 is made up of 17 amino acids.

Only one count was recorded for this clonotype. This chain uses TRBV10-3 with TRBJ2-1; D is unresolved. Trimming shortened V by 2 bases and J by 2 bases, and 7 bases separated the two germline ends. Germline assignment: CDR1 ENHRY and CDR2 SYGVKD. There are 14 residues in the CDR3. CDR3 sequence: CAISEPTPYNEQFF. The CDR3 nucleotides read TGTGCCATCAGTGAGCCGACCCCCTACAATGAGCAGTTCTTC.

This chain uses TRBV12-3 or TRBV12-4 with TRBJ1-2; D not certain. Between the trimmed V and J ends, which lost 4 bases and 4 bases, there was a span of 16 bases. The CDR3 is made up of 15 amino acids. The CDR3 coding sequence is TGTGCCAGCAGTTCACGCCGAGGCAGGTCCTATGGCTACACCTTC. Encoded protein: CASSSRRGRSYGYTF.

The chain uses TRBV19 and TRBJ2-1, with 12 nucleotides matching TRBD1. Trimming at V came to 5 bases and at J to 7 bases, leaving 6 bases not matched to a gene. The germline V gene has CDR1 LNHDA and CDR2 SQIVND (reference sequence). The CDR3 consists of 15 residues. CDR3 sequence: CASSSGTGGSNEQFF. In DNA form, the CDR3 reads TGTGCCAGTAGTTCCGGGACAGGGGGCTCGAATGAGCAGTTCTTC.

This clonotype has a handful of counts. V usage is TRBV19 and J usage is TRBJ2-4, with 12 positions matching TRBD1. The CDR3 contains 16 residues. Losses at the gene ends were 5 bases for V and 6 bases for J; bases not matched to a gene: 8. Germline CDR1 LNHDA, CDR2 SQIVND (reference sequence). Here the CDR3 DNA reads TGTGCCAGTAGTCCCCGGACGGGACAGGGGGCAAACATTCAGTACTTC. Residues: CASSPRTGQGANIQYF. Supplemented by reference TRBV19 and TRBJ2-4, the full variable domain reads DGGITQSPKYLFRKEGQNVTLSCEQNLNHDAMYWYRQDPGQGLRLIYYSQIVNDFQKGDIAEGYSVSREKKESFPLTVTSAQKNPTAFYLCASSPRTGQGANIQYFGAGTRLSVL.

Here the CDR3 DNA reads TGTGCCAGCAGTTTGGATTGGGGTTCCAGAGGTTATAGCAATCAGCCCCAGCATTTT. It encodes CASSLDWGSRGYSNQPQHF. The genes are TRBV12-3 or TRBV12-4 and TRBJ1-5; no reliable D call. V gave up 3 bases and J gave up 0 bases, with 21 bases separating them. The CDR3 sequence is 19 residues long.

The chain couples TRBV11-3 to TRBJ2-7; the match to TRBD2 covers 8 bases. Germline-derived CDR1 and CDR2 are SGHNT and YENEEA. The ends lost 5 bases at V and 2 bases at J; junction bases unmatched: 5. The CDR3 extends over 14 amino acids. CDR3 sequence: CASSRGGQAYEQYF. As DNA, the CDR3 is TGTGCCAGCAGCCGCGGGGGGCAAGCCTACGAGCAGTACTTC.

The chain combines TRBV18 with TRBJ2-5, with D perhaps matching TRBD1 (6 bases). The germline V and J ends were trimmed by 0 bases and 2 bases, with 13 bases remaining between them. CDR3 size: 16 residues. In germline, CDR1 is KGHSH, CDR2 LQKENI. The CDR3 DNA is TGTGCCAGCTCACCACCGAAGACAGGTCTACAAGAGACCCAGTACTTC. This translates into CASSPPKTGLQETQYF. Using reference TRBV18 and TRBJ2-5 for the parts outside the CDR3, the full variable domain is NAGVMQNPRHLVRRRGQEARLRCSPMKGHSHVYWYRQLPEEGLKFMVYLQKENIIDESGMPKERFSAEFPKEGPSILRIQQVVRGDSAAYFCASSPPKTGLQETQYFGPGTRLLVL.

The chain employs TRBV7-2 and TRBJ2-1; D not resolved. The germline CDR1 and CDR2 sequences are SGHTA and FQGNSA. With 5 bases removed from V and 8 bases from J, the gap between germline ends came to 19 bases. CDR3 size: 15 residues. The CDR3 DNA reads as TGTGCCAGCAGCCCCAGCAGGACCAAGGTAGATGAGCAGTTCTTC. Translated: CASSPSRTKVDEQFF.

This clonotype was found a few times. The chain is built from TRBV7-3 and TRBJ1-5; maybe TRBD1 (6 bases). The CDR3 runs to 13 residues. CDR1 is SGHTA, CDR2 FQGTGA, per germline. Trimming shortened V by 5 bases and J by 5 bases, and 10 bases separated the two germline ends. The CDR3 nucleotides are TGTGCCAGCAGCCTAGACAGGTATCAGCCCCAGCATTTT. The encoded protein is CASSLDRYQPQHF.

The chain employs TRBV20-1 and TRBJ1-6; the D is unclear. Germline-derived CDR1 and CDR2 are DFQATT and SNEGSKA (reference sequence). The CDR3 has 14 amino acids. Trimming cost V 1 base and J 8 bases, with 12 bases left between them. CDR3 loop: CSARVGHPDSPLHF. The DNA for the CDR3 is TGCAGTGCTAGAGTAGGGCATCCTGATTCACCCCTCCACTTT.

The V gene is TRBV25-1, the J gene TRBJ1-3; D not certain. From germline, CDR1 is MGHDK and CDR2 SYGVNS. This CDR3 comprises 13 residues. V lost 4 bases and J lost 0, with 4 bases in between. The CDR3 DNA is TGTGCCAGCAGTGTTATCTCTGGAAACACCATATATTTT. Its protein is CASSVISGNTIYF.

This clonotype was recorded at least ten times. This sequence joins TRBV20-1 and TRBJ2-3, with 14 bases fitting TRBD2. Germline V gives CDR1 DFQATT, CDR2 SNEGSKA (reference sequence). The CDR3 sequence is 17 residues long. V lost 2 bases to trimming and J lost 6 bases; unmatched junction nucleotides: 10. The CDR3 nucleotides read TGCAGTGCTAGAACCCCCGGGACTAGCGGGAGTACCGATACGCAGTATTTT. Protein sequence: CSARTPGTSGSTDTQYF.

The table lists this clonotype with a few counts. V is TRBV7-9 and J is TRBJ2-3, with D tentatively TRBD2 (5 bases). Germline CDR1 is SEHNR and CDR2 is FQNEAQ (reference sequence). The CDR3 has 16 residues. Trimming pared 2 bases from V and 6 bases from J, leaving 18 bases between. CDR3 sequence: CASSLIDYLSRDTQYF. CDR3 bases: TGTGCCAGCAGCTTAATCGACTACCTTAGCCGGGATACGCAGTATTTT.

This clonotype was seen more than once but under ten times. V gene TRBV5-1 combines with J gene TRBJ1-1, with D possibly matching TRBD1 (5 bases). The CDR3 extends over 16 amino acids. Germline values: CDR1 SGHRS, CDR2 YFSETQ. V was pared by 6 bases and J by 3 bases, with 21 bases between. The CDR3 here is CASTLGRGVPDTEAFF. DNA for the CDR3: TGCGCCAGCACGCTCGGGAGAGGGGTCCCGGACACTGAAGCTTTCTTT.

V gene TRBV3-1 combines with J gene TRBJ2-3; D not resolved. Deletions cut 0 bases from V and 11 bases from J, with 6 bases between. This CDR3 comprises 11 residues. CDR1 and CDR2 from the germline V gene are LGHDT and YNNKEL (reference sequence). CDR3 protein: CASSQESLQYF. DNA of the CDR3: TGTGCCAGCAGCCAAGAATCACTGCAGTATTTT.